A selection of T cell receptor beta chains follows, all from one sample in a study of OX40 agonist ivuxolimab in advanced cancers. The data were produced by immunoSEQ multiplex PCR, yet TCRdb's version contains in-frame clones alone and is incomplete. The repertoire consists of about 68,000 clones, with approximately 80% occurring once and the leading ten covering under 2%. Specimen: CD4+ or CD8+ T cells sorted from blood, collected in a trial of the OX40 agonist ivuxolimab. Receptor source: an adult with an advanced solid tumor such as melanoma, head and neck, liver or kidney cancer. Each CDR3 is given with its conserved first and last residue. D genes are given only for firm matches. Clone sizes are given selectively: once, few, many, or a class where the clone is expanded.

CDR3nt	CDR3aa	j_gene	v_gene	abundance	d_gene
TGTGCCATCAGTGGGCTTAACGGACAGGGGGCGAATGAGCAGTTCTTC	CAISGLNGQGANEQFF	TRBJ2-1	TRBV10-3	NA	TRBD1
TGTGCCAGCAGTAAAATAGGGGTGGATGAGCAGTTCTTC	CASSKIGVDEQFF	TRBJ2-1	TRBV6-1	NA	NA
TGTGCCAGCAGCTTAACTAAGGCTGAAGCTTTCTTT	CASSLTKAEAFF	TRBJ1-1	TRBV7-8	NA	NA
TGTGCCAGCAGTGACCAGACTCTCCCAGATACGCAGTATTTT	CASSDQTLPDTQYF	TRBJ2-3	TRBV6-6	once	NA
TGTGCCAGCAGCTGGCAGGGCCGGGATGAGCAGTTCTTC	CASSWQGRDEQFF	TRBJ2-1	TRBV5-4	NA	NA
TGCAGTGCTATCAGGGTGGATGAGCAGTTCTTC	CSAIRVDEQFF	TRBJ2-1	TRBV20-1	few	NA
TGTGCCAGCAGTGAATCGGGAAACAGCTACGAGCAGTACTTC	CASSESGNSYEQYF	TRBJ2-7	TRBV6-1	NA	NA
TGTGCCTGGAGTACAGGTGGACAGGCCAACTATGGCTACACCTTC	CAWSTGGQANYGYTF	TRBJ1-2	TRBV30	NA	TRBD1
TGTGCCAGCAGTCTTACGATGGACTATGGCTACACCTTC	CASSLTMDYGYTF	TRBJ1-2	TRBV11-2	medium-sized	NA
TGTGCCTGGAGTGTAGGGTATACAGATACGCAGTATTTT	CAWSVGYTDTQYF	TRBJ2-3	TRBV30	few	NA
TGTGCAAGTCGCTCCGCGGGACTAGCGGGATTCCCCGGGGAGCTGTTTTTT	CASRSAGLAGFPGELFF	TRBJ2-2	TRBV12-2	NA	NA
TGTGCCAGCACCCCAACGGTGAACACCGGGGAGCTGTTTTTT	CASTPTVNTGELFF	TRBJ2-2	TRBV28	NA	NA
TGTGCCAGCAGCTCAGGGACCGGGAACTATGGCTACACCTTC	CASSSGTGNYGYTF	TRBJ1-2	TRBV7-2	NA	NA
TGTGCCAGCAGCTTAGACGGGGGTTTACCCAATGAGCAGTTCTTC	CASSLDGGLPNEQFF	TRBJ2-1	TRBV7-2	NA	NA
TGTGCCAGCAGCTTGGGTCTTGGTACAGACTATGGCTACACCTTC	CASSLGLGTDYGYTF	TRBJ1-2	TRBV5-4	NA	NA
TGTGCCAGCAGCTTCGGGGGGGAGCTGTTTTTT	CASSFGGELFF	TRBJ2-2	TRBV7-3	NA	NA
TGTGCCAGCAGTAGATCGCACGGCAATCAGCCCCAGCATTTT	CASSRSHGNQPQHF	TRBJ1-5	TRBV6-5	NA	NA
TGTGCCTGGAGCGACCCTTCGGCAGGCTACAATGAGCAGTTCTTC	CAWSDPSAGYNEQFF	TRBJ2-1	TRBV30	few	NA
TGTGCCAGCAGGGGACTAGCGGGAGCTGTGGGTGAGCAGTACTTC	CASRGLAGAVGEQYF	TRBJ2-7	TRBV6-1	NA	TRBD2
TGTGCCAGCAGCTCGACAGGGACCCTTAACAATGAGCAGTTCTTC	CASSSTGTLNNEQFF	TRBJ2-1	TRBV7-9	NA	TRBD1
TGTGCCAGCTCACCGGACAGGGTATGGGATACGCAGTATTTT	CASSPDRVWDTQYF	TRBJ2-3	TRBV18	NA	TRBD1
TGCAGCGTTGGTTTCAGCCCGAACACCGGGGAGCTGTTTTTT	CSVGFSPNTGELFF	TRBJ2-2	TRBV29-1	NA	NA
TGTGCCAGCAGCTTAGCTGGGGACCGGACCATATATTTT	CASSLAGDRTIYF	TRBJ1-3	TRBV7-9	many	NA
TGTGCCAGCAGCGCAGGGAGGGGGAGGCGCAATGAGCAGTTCTTC	CASSAGRGRRNEQFF	TRBJ2-1	TRBV9	NA	NA
TGCGCCAGCAGCTTGGTTCCGGGAGATATCTACAATGAGCAGTTCTTC	CASSLVPGDIYNEQFF	TRBJ2-1	TRBV5-1	NA	NA
TGTGCCAGCTCAGGCGGGGGGTTGTACCAAGAGACCCAGTACTTC	CASSGGGLYQETQYF	TRBJ2-5	TRBV7-8	NA	TRBD2
TGTGCCAGCAGCTTACGGGGACTAGCGGGAGTGGAGACCCAGTACTTC	CASSLRGLAGVETQYF	TRBJ2-5	TRBV7-2	NA	TRBD2
TGTGCCAGCAGTTTAGCGGCTAGCGGGAGCTATCAGACCCAGTACTTC	CASSLAASGSYQTQYF	TRBJ2-5	TRBV28	NA	TRBD2
TGTGCCAGCAGTTTGGGACAGGGTGGATATGAGCAGTTCTTC	CASSLGQGGYEQFF	TRBJ2-1	TRBV28	NA	TRBD1
TGTGCCAGCAGCTTAGCCCCTGAGGGCGGGAGGAAGACCCAGTACTTC	CASSLAPEGGRKTQYF	TRBJ2-5	TRBV7-2	few	TRBD2
TGTGCCAGTAGTCTAGAGCGCTACTACGAGCAGTACTTC	CASSLERYYEQYF	TRBJ2-7	TRBV19	NA	NA
TGTGCCAGCAGTCCCCAAGCAGTTTTGGAGACCCAGTACTTC	CASSPQAVLETQYF	TRBJ2-5	TRBV27	NA	NA
TGTGCCTGGAGTGTCCCTTTCTGGACAGGGGACCAGCCCCAGCATTTT	CAWSVPFWTGDQPQHF	TRBJ1-5	TRBV30	once	TRBD1
TGTGCCAGCAGTCCCTACGAGGTCCTCAATCAGCCCCAGCATTTT	CASSPYEVLNQPQHF	TRBJ1-5	TRBV5-5	NA	NA
TGTGCCAGCAGCTTAGCCTCAGGAGTTGCCTCGAGAGGCTACACCTTC	CASSLASGVASRGYTF	TRBJ1-2	TRBV7-9	NA	NA
TGCGCCAGCAGTGAGTCCGGTAGAACAGATACGCAGTATTTT	CASSESGRTDTQYF	TRBJ2-3	TRBV10-1	NA	NA
TGTGCCAGTAGGAGGGACGACCAGAGCACTGAAGCTTTCTTT	CASRRDDQSTEAFF	TRBJ1-1	TRBV19	NA	NA
TGTGCCAGCAGCTTGGCCTCTACGAATGAGCAGTTCTTC	CASSLASTNEQFF	TRBJ2-1	TRBV5-6	NA	NA
TGTGCCAGCAGTTTAGTTTTAGGCGGGGTTACGCAGTATTTT	CASSLVLGGVTQYF	TRBJ2-3	TRBV28	NA	NA
TGTGCCAGCCTTGACACTTTGCGAAATCAGCCCCAGCATTTT	CASLDTLRNQPQHF	TRBJ1-5	TRBV19	NA	NA
TGTGCCAGCAGCAGGAACACTGAAGCTTTCTTT	CASSRNTEAFF	TRBJ1-1	TRBV6-6	NA	NA
TGCGCCAGCAGCATTGCCGGGACAGGTGACGCCGGGGAGCTGTTTTTT	CASSIAGTGDAGELFF	TRBJ2-2	TRBV5-1	NA	TRBD1
TGTGCCAGCAGTTTTGGCCGGGAGACCCAGTACTTC	CASSFGRETQYF	TRBJ2-5	TRBV28	once	NA
TGTGCCAGCTCTCTAGGGGCCTCCTACGAGCAGTACTTC	CASSLGASYEQYF	TRBJ2-7	TRBV6-5	NA	NA
TGTGCCACAACAGGACAGGGGTCCACAGATACGCAGTATTTT	CATTGQGSTDTQYF	TRBJ2-3	TRBV19	NA	TRBD1